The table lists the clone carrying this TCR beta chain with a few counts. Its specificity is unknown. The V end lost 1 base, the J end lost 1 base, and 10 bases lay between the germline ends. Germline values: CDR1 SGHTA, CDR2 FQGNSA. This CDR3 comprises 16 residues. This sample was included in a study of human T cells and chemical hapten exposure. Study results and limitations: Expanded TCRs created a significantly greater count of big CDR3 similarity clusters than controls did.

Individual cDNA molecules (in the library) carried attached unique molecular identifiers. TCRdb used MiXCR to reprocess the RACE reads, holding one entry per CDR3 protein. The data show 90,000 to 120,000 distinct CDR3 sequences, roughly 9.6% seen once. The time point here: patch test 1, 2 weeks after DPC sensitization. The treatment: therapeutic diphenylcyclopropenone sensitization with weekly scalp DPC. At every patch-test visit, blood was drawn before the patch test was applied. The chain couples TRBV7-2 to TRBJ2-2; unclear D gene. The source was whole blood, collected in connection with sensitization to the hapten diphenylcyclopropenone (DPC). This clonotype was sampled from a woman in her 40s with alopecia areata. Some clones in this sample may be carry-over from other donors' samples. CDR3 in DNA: TGTGCCAGCAGCTTAGACCCCATGGGGAACACCGGGGAGCTGTTTTTT. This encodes CASSLDPMGNTGELFF.